This T cell receptor (beta chain) derives from a study of blood T cell repertoires in COVID-19. Overall study: Whether acute or convalescent, the COVID-19 samples came from the United States, Italy and Spain. T cells, B-cell-depleted T cells, or PBMCs supplied cDNA or gDNA.

In the source study's methods: From reference gene primer amplification, estimates of nucleated cell counts were derived. Only in-frame clones appear in the TCRdb table, and some are missing; sequencing was by immunoSEQ multiplex PCR. V and J calls and clone size are given by that table; D and trimming were obtained from the DNA. This sample yields about 220,000 clones, of which 80% are seen a single time; roughly 12% belongs to the top ten. There are 16 residues in the CDR3. CDR1 and CDR2 from the germline V gene are SGHTA and FQGNSA. V lost 3 bases, J lost 2 bases, and 6 bases stayed unmatched. The gene calls are TRBV7-2 and TRBJ2-1; TRBD2 agrees at 8 bases. Sequences were obtained from peripheral blood. The receptor comes from a human donor in a cohort sampled during active COVID-19. CDR3 coding DNA: TGTGCCAGCAGCTTCTCATCGGGGGGGCCCTACAATGAGCAGTTCTTC. Residues: CASSFSSGGPYNEQFF.